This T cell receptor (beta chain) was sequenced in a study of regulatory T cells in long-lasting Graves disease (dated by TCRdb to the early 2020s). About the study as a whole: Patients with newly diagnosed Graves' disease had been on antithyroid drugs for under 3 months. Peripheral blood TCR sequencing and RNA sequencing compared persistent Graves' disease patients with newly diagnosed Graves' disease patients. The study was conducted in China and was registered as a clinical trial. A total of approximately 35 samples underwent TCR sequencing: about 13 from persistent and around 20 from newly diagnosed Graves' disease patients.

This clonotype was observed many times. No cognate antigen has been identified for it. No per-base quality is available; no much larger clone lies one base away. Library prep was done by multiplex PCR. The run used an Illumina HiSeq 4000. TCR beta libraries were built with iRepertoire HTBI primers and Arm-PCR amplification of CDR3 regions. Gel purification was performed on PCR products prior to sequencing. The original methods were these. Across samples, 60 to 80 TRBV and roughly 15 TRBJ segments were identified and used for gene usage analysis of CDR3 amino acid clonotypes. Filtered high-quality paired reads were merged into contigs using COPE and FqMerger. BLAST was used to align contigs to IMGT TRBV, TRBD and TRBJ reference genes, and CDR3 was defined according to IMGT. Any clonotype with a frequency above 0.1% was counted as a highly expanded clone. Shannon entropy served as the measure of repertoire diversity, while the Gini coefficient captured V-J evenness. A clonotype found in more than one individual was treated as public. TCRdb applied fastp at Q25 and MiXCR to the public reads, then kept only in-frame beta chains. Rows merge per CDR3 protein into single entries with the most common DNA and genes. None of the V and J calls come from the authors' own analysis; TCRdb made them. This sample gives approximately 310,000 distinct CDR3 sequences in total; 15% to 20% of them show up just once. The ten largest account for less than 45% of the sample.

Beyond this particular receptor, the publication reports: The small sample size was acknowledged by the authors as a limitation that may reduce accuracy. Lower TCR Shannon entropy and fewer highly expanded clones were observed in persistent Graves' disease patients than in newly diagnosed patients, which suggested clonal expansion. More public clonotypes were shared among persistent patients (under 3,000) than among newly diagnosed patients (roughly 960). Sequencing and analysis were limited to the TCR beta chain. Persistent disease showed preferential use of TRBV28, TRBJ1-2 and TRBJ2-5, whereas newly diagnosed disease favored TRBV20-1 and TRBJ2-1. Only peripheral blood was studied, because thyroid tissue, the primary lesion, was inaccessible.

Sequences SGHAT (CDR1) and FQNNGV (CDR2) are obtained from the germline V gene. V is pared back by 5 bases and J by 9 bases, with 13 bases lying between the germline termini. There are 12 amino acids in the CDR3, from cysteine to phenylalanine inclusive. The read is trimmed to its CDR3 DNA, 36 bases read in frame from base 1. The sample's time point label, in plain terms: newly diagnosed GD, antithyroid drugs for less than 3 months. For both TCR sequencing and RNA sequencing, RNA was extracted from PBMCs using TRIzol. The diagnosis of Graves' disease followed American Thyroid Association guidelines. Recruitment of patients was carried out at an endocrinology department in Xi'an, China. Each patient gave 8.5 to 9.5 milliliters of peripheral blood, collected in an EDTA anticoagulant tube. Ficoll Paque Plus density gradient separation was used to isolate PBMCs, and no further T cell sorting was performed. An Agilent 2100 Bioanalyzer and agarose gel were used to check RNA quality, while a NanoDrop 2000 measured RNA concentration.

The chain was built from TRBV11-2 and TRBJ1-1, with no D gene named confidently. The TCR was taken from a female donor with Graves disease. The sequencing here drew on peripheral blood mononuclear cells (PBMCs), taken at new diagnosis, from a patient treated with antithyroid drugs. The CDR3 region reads CASSPLGGKAFF. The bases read TGTGCCAGCAGCCCCCTGGGTGGGAAAGCTTTCTTT.